This entry features one T cell receptor (beta chain) sequence. Its matching antigen is unknown. Sequenced by immunoSEQ multiplex PCR; TCRdb stores in-frame clones only, minus some. This sample has over 450,000 clones, with about nine tenths found just once. Noted treatment: roughly 18 received Ad26.COV2.S at low or high dose, single or two shots; 5 received placebo; per-sample allocation not given. Specimen acquisition occurred on day 63 following the initial vaccine or placebo injection. These data originate in a study of Ad26.COV2.S vaccination and SARS-CoV-2 variants. Study at large: Enrolled in COV1001, the donor was in the Ad26.COV2.S trial arm, which received the vaccine. Study-wide results and caveats: Vaccine and placebo groups showed comparable non-spike TCR breadth.

The V and J ends lost 0 bases and 6 bases respectively, with 9 bases between them. This CDR3 spans 14 amino acids. Per germline, CDR1 MNHNY and CDR2 SVGAGI (reference sequence). This sequence originates from a person between 18 and 60 years old who received the Ad26.COV2.S COVID-19 vaccine or a placebo. The material was peripheral blood, obtained in a trial of Ad26.COV2.S vaccine versus placebo. The chain couples TRBV6-6 to TRBJ2-4; D call uncertain. The CDR3 sequence: CASSYSQSANIQYF. The DNA of the CDR3 is TGTGCCAGCAGTTACTCCCAGAGCGCAAACATTCAGTACTTC.